This TCR beta chain was observed in a study of T-cell reconstitution after alpha-beta-depleted transplantation in children. General study results and limits: Newly produced T cells mostly accounted for T-cell counts and diversity one year post-transplant. Where some patients showed high TCRbeta diversity at day 60, it came from recipient T cells and thymic progenitors that had survived. As was reported, about two months after transplant, alpha-beta T cells came from several hundred expanded graft clones.

Trimming at V came to 5 bases and at J to 3 bases, leaving 5 bases not matched to a gene. This CDR3 has 14 amino acids. Germline V CDR1 and CDR2: DFQATT, SNEGSKA (reference sequence). This clonotype was found many times. Its matching antigen is unknown. Preparation of the TCRbeta library involved a method that used unique molecular identifiers. Using its own MiXCR run on the PCR reads, TCRdb lists one record per CDR3 protein. The data contain hundreds of thousands of distinct CDR3 sequences, about 25% of them singletons. The sequence came from a girl between 2 and 10 years old with Fanconi anemia, due to receive a stem cell transplant. The chain uses TRBV20-1 and TRBJ2-7, with 12 bases that match TRBD1. The sequencing here drew on PBMCs, taken before TCRalphabeta/CD19-depleted stem cell transplant. CDR3 sequence (DNA): TGCAGTGCTGCCCGGGACAGGGGGCTCTACGAGCAGTACTTC. It codes for CSAARDRGLYEQYF.